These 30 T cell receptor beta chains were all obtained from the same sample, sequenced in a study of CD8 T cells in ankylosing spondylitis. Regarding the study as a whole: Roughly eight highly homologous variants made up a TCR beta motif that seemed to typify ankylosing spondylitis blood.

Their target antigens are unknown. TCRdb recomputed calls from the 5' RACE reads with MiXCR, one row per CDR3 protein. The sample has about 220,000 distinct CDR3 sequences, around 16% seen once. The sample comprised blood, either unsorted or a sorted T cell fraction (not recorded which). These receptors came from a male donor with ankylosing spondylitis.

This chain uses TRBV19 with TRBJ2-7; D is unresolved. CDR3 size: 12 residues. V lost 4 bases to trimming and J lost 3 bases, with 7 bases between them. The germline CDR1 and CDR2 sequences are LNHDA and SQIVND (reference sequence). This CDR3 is CASSTDLYEQYF. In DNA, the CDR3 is TGTGCCAGTAGTACCGACCTCTACGAGCAGTACTTC.

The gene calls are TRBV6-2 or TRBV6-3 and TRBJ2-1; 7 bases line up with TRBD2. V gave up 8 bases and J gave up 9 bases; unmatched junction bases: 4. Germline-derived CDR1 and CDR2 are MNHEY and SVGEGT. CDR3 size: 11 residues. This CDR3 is CASAAGVEQFF. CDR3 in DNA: TGTGCCAGCGCGGCGGGAGTTGAGCAGTTCTTC.

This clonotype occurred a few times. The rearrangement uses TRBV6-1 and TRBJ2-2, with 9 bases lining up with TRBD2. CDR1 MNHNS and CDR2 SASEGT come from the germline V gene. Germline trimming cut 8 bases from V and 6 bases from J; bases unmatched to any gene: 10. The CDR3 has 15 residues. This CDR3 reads CASGPSSGTPGELFF. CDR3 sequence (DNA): TGTGCCAGCGGCCCATCTAGCGGGACCCCCGGGGAGCTGTTTTTT.

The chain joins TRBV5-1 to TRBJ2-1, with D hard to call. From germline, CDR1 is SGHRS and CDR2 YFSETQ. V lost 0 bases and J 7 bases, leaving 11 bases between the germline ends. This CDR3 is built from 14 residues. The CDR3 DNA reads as TGCGCCAGCAGCTTGGAGAACGCCAAGAATGAGCAGTTCTTC. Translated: CASSLENAKNEQFF.

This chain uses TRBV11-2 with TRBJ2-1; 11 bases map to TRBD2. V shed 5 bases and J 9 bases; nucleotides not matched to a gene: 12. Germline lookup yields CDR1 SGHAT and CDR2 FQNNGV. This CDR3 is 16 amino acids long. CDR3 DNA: TGTGCCAGCAGCCCCGAGAGGGTAGCGGGAGGGGGTGAGCAGTTCTTC. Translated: CASSPERVAGGGEQFF.

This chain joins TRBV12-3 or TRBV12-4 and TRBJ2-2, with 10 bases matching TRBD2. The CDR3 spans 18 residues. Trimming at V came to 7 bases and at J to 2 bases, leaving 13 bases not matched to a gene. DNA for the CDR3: TGTGCCAGCACCCAATACGGCGGACTAGCGGAAAACACCGGGGAGCTGTTTTTT. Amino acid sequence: CASTQYGGLAENTGELFF.

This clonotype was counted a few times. CDR3 protein: CASGPTGGPEAFF. CDR3 bases: TGTGCCAGCGGACCGACAGGGGGCCCTGAAGCTTTCTTT. The V and J genes are TRBV12-3 or TRBV12-4 and TRBJ1-1; 10 bases line up with TRBD1. The CDR3 runs to 13 residues. V lost 8 bases, J lost 6 bases, and 6 bases stayed unmatched.

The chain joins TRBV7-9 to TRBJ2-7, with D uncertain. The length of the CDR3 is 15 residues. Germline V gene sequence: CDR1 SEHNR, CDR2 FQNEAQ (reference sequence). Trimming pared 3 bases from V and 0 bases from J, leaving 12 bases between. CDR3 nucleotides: TGTGCCAGCAGCTTGGCGTTCTCGAGCTCCTACGAGCAGTACTTC. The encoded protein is CASSLAFSSSYEQYF.

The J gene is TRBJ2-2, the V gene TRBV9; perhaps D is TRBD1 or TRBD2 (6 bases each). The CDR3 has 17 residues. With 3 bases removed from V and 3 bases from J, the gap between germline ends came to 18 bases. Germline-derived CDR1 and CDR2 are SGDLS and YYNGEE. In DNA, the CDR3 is TGTGCCAGCAGCGAGGGGGGACGGGACTCCTACACCGGGGAGCTGTTTTTT. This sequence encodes CASSEGGRDSYTGELFF.

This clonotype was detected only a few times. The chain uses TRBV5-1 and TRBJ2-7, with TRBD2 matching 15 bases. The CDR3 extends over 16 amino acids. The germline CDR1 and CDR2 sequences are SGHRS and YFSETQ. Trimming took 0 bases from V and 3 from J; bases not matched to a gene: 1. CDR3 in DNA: TGCGCCAGCAGCTTGGAGGGACTAGCGGGGGGCTACGAGCAGTACTTC. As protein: CASSLEGLAGGYEQYF. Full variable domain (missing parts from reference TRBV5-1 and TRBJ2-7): KAGVTQTPRYLIKTRGQQVTLSCSPISGHRSVSWYQQTPGQGLQFLFEYFSETQRNKGNFPGRFSGRQFSNSRSEMNVSTLELGDSALYLCASSLEGLAGGYEQYFGPGTRLTVT.

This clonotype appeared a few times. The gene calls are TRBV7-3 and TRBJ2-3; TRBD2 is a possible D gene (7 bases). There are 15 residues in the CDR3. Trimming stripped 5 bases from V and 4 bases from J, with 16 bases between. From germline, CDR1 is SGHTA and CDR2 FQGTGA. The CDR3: CASSELGGEADTQYF. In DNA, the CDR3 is TGTGCCAGCAGCGAACTAGGGGGGGAGGCAGATACGCAGTATTTT. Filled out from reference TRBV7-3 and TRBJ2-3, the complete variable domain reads GAGVSQTPSNKVTEKGKYVELRCDPISGHTALYWYRQSLGQGPEFLIYFQGTGAADDSGLPNDRFFAVRPEGSVSTLKIQRTERGDSAVYLCASSELGGEADTQYFGPGTRLTVL.

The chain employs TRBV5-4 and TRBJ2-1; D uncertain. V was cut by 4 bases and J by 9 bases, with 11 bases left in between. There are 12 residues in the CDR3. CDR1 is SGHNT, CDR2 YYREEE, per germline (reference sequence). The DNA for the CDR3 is TGTGCCAGCAGCCCACTATCGGCTGAGCAGTTCTTC. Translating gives CASSPLSAEQFF.

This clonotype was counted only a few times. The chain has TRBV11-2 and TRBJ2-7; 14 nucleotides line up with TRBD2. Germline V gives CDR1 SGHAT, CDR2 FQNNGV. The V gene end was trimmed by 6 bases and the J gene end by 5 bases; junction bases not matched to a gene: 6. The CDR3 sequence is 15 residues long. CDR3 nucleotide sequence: TGTGCCAGCAGACCGGGACTAGCGGGAGCTAACGAGCAGTACTTC. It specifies CASRPGLAGANEQYF.

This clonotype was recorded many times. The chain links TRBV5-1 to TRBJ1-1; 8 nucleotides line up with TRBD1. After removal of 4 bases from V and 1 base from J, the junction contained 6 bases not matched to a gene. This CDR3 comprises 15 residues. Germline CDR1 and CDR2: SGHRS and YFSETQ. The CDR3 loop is CASSPDRVENTEAFF. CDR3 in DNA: TGCGCCAGCAGCCCGGACAGGGTGGAGAACACTGAAGCTTTCTTT. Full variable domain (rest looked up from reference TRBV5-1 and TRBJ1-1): KAGVTQTPRYLIKTRGQQVTLSCSPISGHRSVSWYQQTPGQGLQFLFEYFSETQRNKGNFPGRFSGRQFSNSRSEMNVSTLELGDSALYLCASSPDRVENTEAFFGQGTRLTVV.

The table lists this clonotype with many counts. The CDR3 nucleotides read TGTGCCAGCAGCTTAGGTGGGGCAGTAGATACGCAGTATTTT. Its translation is CASSLGGAVDTQYF. The gene calls are TRBV7-2 and TRBJ2-3; D may be TRBD1 (5 bases). The CDR3 is 14 residues long. Germline V CDR1 and CDR2: SGHTA, FQGNSA. V lost 1 base to trimming and J lost 5 bases, with 10 bases between them. The variable domain in full, completed from reference TRBV7-2 and TRBJ2-3, reads GAGVSQSPSNKVTEKGKDVELRCDPISGHTALYWYRQSLGQGLEFLIYFQGNSAPDKSGLPSDRFSAERTGGSVSTLTIQRTQQEDSAVYLCASSLGGAVDTQYFGPGTRLTVL.

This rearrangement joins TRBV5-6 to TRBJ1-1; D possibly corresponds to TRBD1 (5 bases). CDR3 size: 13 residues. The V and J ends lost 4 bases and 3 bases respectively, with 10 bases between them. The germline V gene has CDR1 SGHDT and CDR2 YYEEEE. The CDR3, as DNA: TGTGCCAGCAGCAGGGGCGATGACACTGAAGCTTTCTTT. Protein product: CASSRGDDTEAFF.

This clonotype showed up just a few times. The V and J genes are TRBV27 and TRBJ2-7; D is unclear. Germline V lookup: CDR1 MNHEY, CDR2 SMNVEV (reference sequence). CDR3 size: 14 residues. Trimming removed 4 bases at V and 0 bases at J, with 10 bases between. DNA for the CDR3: TGTGCCAGCAGTTGGCGCGAGAGCTCCTACGAGCAGTACTTC. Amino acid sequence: CASSWRESSYEQYF.

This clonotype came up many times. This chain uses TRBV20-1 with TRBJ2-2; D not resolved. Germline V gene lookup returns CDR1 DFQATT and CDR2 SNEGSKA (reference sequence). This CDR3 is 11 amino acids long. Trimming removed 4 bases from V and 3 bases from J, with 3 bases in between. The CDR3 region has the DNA TGCAGTGCTACGGACACCGGGGAGCTGTTTTTT. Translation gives CSATDTGELFF.

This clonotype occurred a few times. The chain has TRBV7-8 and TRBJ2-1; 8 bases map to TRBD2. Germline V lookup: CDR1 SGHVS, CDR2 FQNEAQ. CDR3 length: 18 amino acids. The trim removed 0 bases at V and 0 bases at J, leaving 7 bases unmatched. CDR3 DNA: TGTGCCAGCAGCTTAGCCGGGAGGGGCGAAAGCTCCTACAATGAGCAGTTCTTC. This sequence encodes CASSLAGRGESSYNEQFF.

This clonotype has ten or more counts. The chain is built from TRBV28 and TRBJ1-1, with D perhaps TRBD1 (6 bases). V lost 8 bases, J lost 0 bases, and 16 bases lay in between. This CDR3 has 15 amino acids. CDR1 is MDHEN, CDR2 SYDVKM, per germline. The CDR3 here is CASLPQGPMNTEAFF. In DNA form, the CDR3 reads TGTGCCAGCCTTCCACAGGGCCCCATGAACACTGAAGCTTTCTTT.

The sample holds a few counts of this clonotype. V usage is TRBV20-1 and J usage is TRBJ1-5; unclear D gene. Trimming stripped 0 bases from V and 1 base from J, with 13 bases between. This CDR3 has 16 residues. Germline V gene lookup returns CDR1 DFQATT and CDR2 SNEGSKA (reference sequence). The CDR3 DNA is TGCAGTGCTAGAGATAGGGAAGGGTCCAGCAATCAGCCCCAGCATTTT. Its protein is CSARDREGSSNQPQHF.

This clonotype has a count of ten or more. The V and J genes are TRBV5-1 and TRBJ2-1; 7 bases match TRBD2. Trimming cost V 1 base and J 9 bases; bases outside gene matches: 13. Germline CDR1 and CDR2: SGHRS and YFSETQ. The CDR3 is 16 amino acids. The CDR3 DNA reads TGCGCCAGCAGCTTGAGTGCTAGCGGTAGCCTAGTTGAGCAGTTCTTC. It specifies CASSLSASGSLVEQFF.

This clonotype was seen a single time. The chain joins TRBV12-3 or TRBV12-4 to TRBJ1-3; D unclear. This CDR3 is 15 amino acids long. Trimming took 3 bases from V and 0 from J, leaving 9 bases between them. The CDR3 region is CASSFQVNSGNTIYF. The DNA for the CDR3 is TGTGCCAGCAGTTTCCAGGTAAACTCTGGAAACACCATATATTTT.

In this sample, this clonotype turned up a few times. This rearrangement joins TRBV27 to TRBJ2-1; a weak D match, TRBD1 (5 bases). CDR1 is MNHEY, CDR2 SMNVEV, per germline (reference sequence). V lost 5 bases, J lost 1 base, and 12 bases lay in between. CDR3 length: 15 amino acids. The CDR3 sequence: CASSPRAGSYNEQFF. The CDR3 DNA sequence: TGTGCCAGCAGTCCTCGGGCAGGGTCCTACAATGAGCAGTTCTTC.

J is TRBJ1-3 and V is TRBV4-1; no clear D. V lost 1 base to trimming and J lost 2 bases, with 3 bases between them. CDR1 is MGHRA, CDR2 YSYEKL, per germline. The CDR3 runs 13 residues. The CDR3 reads CASSQGPGNTIYF. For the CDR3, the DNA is TGCGCCAGCAGCCAAGGTCCTGGAAACACCATATATTTT.

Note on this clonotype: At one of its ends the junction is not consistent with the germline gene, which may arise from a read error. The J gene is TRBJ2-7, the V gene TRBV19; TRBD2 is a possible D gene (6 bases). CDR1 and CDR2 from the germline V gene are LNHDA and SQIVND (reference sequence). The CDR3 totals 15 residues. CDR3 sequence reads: CASSIGAGSSHEQYF. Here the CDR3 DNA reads TGTGCCAGTAGTATAGGCGCCGGGAGCTCCCACGAGCAGTACTTC. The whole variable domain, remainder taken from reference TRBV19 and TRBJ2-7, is DGGITQSPKYLFRKEGQNVTLSCEQNLNHDAMYWYRQDPGQGLRLIYYSQIVNDFQKGDIAEGYSVSREKKESFPLTVTSAQKNPTAFYLCASSIGAGSSHEQYFGPGTRLTVT.

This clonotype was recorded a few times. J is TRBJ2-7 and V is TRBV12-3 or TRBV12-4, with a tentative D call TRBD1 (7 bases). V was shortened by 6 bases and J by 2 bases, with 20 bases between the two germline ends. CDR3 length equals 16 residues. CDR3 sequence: CASSWRGTANPYEQYF. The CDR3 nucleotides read TGTGCCAGCAGCTGGAGGGGGACAGCCAACCCCTACGAGCAGTACTTC.

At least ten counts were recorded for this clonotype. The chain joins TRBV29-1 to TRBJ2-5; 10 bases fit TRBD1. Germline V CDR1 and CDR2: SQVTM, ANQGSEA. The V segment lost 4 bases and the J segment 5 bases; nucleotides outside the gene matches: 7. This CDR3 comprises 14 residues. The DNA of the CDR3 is TGCAGCGTTGGGGTCGGGACAGGGGTTGAGACCCAGTACTTC. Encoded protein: CSVGVGTGVETQYF.

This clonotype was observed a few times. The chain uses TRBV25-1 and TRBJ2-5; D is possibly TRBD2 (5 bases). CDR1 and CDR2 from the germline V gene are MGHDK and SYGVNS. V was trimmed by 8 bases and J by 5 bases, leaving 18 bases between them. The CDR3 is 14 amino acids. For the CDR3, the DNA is TGTGCCAGCTCTCAAATCGGGGTCTTGGAGACCCAGTACTTC. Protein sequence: CASSQIGVLETQYF.

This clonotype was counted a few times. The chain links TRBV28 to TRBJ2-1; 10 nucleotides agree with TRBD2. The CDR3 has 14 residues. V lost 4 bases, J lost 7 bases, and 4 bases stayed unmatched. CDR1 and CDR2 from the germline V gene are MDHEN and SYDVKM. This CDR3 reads CASSSAGGGNEQFF. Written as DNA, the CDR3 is TGTGCCAGCAGTTCAGCGGGAGGGGGTAATGAGCAGTTCTTC.